These 6 T cell receptor beta chains originate from one sample sequenced in a study of beta chain features in type 1 diabetes. The entirety of the isolated RNA underwent reverse transcription, so expressed TCRB transcripts were sequenced. Produced via immunoSEQ multiplex PCR; TCRdb's table is partial and in-frame only. The table includes roughly 300,000 clones, around 13% detected once. The sequencing sample was made of central memory CD4+ T cells from blood. Receptors originate from a man aged 30-40 years in good health.

This clone was seen repeatedly, ten times or more. The chain couples TRBV28 to TRBJ1-5; 9 bases are shared with TRBD1. The germline CDR1 and CDR2 sequences are MDHEN and SYDVKM. The CDR3 length is 17 residues. The ends lost 4 bases at V and 1 base at J; junction bases unmatched: 8. The DNA for the CDR3 is TGTGCCAGCAGTTCACCGGGACAGGGTAGAAGCAATCAGCCCCAGCATTTT. Translation: CASSSPGQGRSNQPQHF.

The chain uses TRBV7-2 and TRBJ2-5; 8 nucleotides agree with TRBD1. CDR3 length equals 14 residues. Losses at the gene ends were 6 bases for V and 5 bases for J; bases not matched to a gene: 8. Germline V lookup: CDR1 SGHTA, CDR2 FQGNSA. The CDR3: CASRLDRAGETQYF. The DNA for the CDR3 is TGTGCCAGCAGGCTGGACAGGGCGGGGGAGACCCAGTACTTC.

The rearrangement links TRBV11-1 to TRBJ1-4; D gene ambiguous. Trimming took off 4 bases at V and 5 bases at J, with 14 bases between the two ends. The CDR3 consists of 15 residues. From germline, CDR1 is SGHAT and CDR2 FQDESV (reference sequence). CDR3 in amino acids: CASSSRSNPNEKLFF. The CDR3 region has the DNA TGTGCCAGCAGCTCCAGGAGCAACCCAAATGAAAAACTGTTTTTT.

This chain joins TRBV7-2 and TRBJ2-7; TRBD1 matches at 8 bases. The J segment lost 4 bases and the V segment lost 5 bases, leaving 4 bases of the junction unmatched. Germline CDR1 reads SGHTA; CDR2 reads FQGNSA. The CDR3 contains 13 residues. CDR3 DNA: TGTGCCAGCAGCGTCCGGGACAGGTACGAGCAGTACTTC. Residues: CASSVRDRYEQYF. The variable domain in full, completed from reference TRBV7-2 and TRBJ2-7, reads GAGVSQSPSNKVTEKGKDVELRCDPISGHTALYWYRQSLGQGLEFLIYFQGNSAPDKSGLPSDRFSAERTGGSVSTLTIQRTQQEDSAVYLCASSVRDRYEQYFGPGTRLTVT.

This clone was seen ten or more times. The chain joins TRBV27 to TRBJ2-2; 9 bases map to TRBD1. J lost 5 bases, V lost 6 bases, and 10 bases had no gene match. CDR3 length: 16 amino acids. From germline, CDR1 is MNHEY and CDR2 SMNVEV (reference sequence). As DNA, the CDR3 is TGTGCCAGCAGCCTGCTGGGACAGGGAGGAACCGGGGAGCTGTTTTTT. It yields the protein CASSLLGQGGTGELFF.

This clone was detected a few times. This sequence joins TRBV2 and TRBJ1-5, with TRBD1 matching 8 bases. The V gene end was trimmed by 7 bases and the J gene end by 2 bases; junction bases not matched to a gene: 10. The CDR3 totals 16 residues. Germline V gene lookup returns CDR1 SNHLY and CDR2 FYNNEI. The CDR3 protein is CASKVAETGGNQPQHF. The DNA for the CDR3 is TGTGCCAGCAAAGTCGCCGAGACAGGGGGCAATCAGCCCCAGCATTTT.